Below, 9 T cell receptor beta chains from the same sample are listed, as sequenced in a study of siplizumab effects on memory and regulatory T cells. The method was immunoSEQ multiplex PCR; TCRdb's version includes in-frame clones alone and lacks a portion of them. The repertoire holds tens of thousands of clones, with more than 85% as singletons. Sequenced material: CD8+ T cells sorted from blood. The receptor source for this set is a human donor in good health.

The CDR3, as DNA: TGTGCCTGGAGTATTAGAGAATCCTACAATGAGCAGTTCTTC. Its protein product is CAWSIRESYNEQFF. V gene TRBV30 combines with J gene TRBJ2-1; D is undetermined. Germline V gives CDR1 GTSNPN, CDR2 SVGIG (reference sequence). The CDR3 totals 14 residues. V was trimmed by 2 bases and J by 1 base, leaving 9 bases between them.

This clone was seen once. V gene TRBV5-6 combines with J gene TRBJ1-1; unclear D gene. The CDR3 is 17 amino acids. Germline V CDR1 and CDR2: SGHDT, YYEEEE. Trimming took 4 bases from V and 0 from J, leaving 19 bases between them. CDR3 protein: CASSLPDGGTMNTEAFF. The CDR3 DNA is TGTGCCAGCAGCCTTCCAGACGGAGGCACAATGAACACTGAAGCTTTCTTT.

V and J are TRBV27 and TRBJ1-1; unclear D gene. V was clipped by 2 bases and J by 0 bases, with 10 bases between them. Germline CDR1 and CDR2: MNHEY and SMNVEV (reference sequence). CDR3 size: 15 residues. The CDR3 DNA sequence: TGTGCCAGCAGTTTAGGAGGTCCCATGAACACTGAAGCTTTCTTT. This encodes CASSLGGPMNTEAFF.

The CDR3 loop reads CASSLNAFF. CDR3 bases: TGTGCCAGCAGCTTGAATGCTTTCTTT. V usage is TRBV5-5 and J usage is TRBJ1-1; D remains ambiguous. The CDR3 is made up of 9 amino acids. The germline gives CDR1 SGHKS, CDR2 YYEKEE (reference sequence). Trimming pared 1 base from V and 11 bases from J, leaving 3 bases between.

V usage is TRBV19 and J usage is TRBJ2-1; 9 nucleotides align to TRBD2. The germline CDR1 and CDR2 sequences are LNHDA and SQIVND (reference sequence). Unmatched junction bases numbered 5, after V lost 7 bases and J lost 1 base. CDR3 length: 15 residues. The CDR3, as DNA: TGTGCCAGTAAGCCGGGACTAGCTTCCTACAATGAGCAGTTCTTC. It is translated as CASKPGLASYNEQFF.

The chain joins TRBV25-1 to TRBJ1-2; a possible D gene is TRBD1 (6 bases). The V and J ends lost 3 bases and 8 bases respectively, with 13 bases between them. Germline V CDR1 and CDR2: MGHDK, SYGVNS. The CDR3 is made up of 13 amino acids. CDR3: CASSDPRGGGYTF. The CDR3 region has the DNA TGTGCCAGCAGTGACCCCAGGGGCGGCGGCTACACCTTC.

The chain links TRBV5-8 to TRBJ2-7; 12 nucleotides match TRBD1. This CDR3 has 15 amino acids. The V and J ends lost 4 bases and 4 bases, in that order; junction bases with no gene match: 6. From germline, CDR1 is SGHTS and CDR2 YDEGEE. The CDR3 sequence: CASSTWGQGAYEQYF. As DNA, the CDR3 is TGTGCCAGCAGCACTTGGGGACAGGGGGCGTACGAGCAGTACTTC.

The gene calls are TRBV29-1 and TRBJ2-3; D unresolved. Trimming took off 4 bases at V and 2 bases at J, with 7 bases between the two ends. Germline loops: CDR1 SQVTM, CDR2 ANQGSEA. This CDR3 region has 12 residues. CDR3 residues: CSVGGITDTQYF. CDR3 nucleotide sequence: TGCAGCGTTGGTGGGATCACAGATACGCAGTATTTT.

In this sample, this clone turned up a few times. The rearrangement joins TRBV6-5 to TRBJ1-2; perhaps TRBD1 as D (5 bases). CDR1 is MNHEY and CDR2 is SVGAGI in the germline V gene. Deletions cut 7 bases from V and 5 bases from J, with 20 bases between. This CDR3 contains 15 residues. CDR3 in amino acids: CASTNPSTGPYGYTF. The CDR3 bases are TGTGCCAGCACCAATCCATCGACGGGACCATATGGCTACACCTTC.